This T cell receptor beta chain was observed in a study of memory CD4+ T cells and cytomegalovirus serostatus. Study-level findings and limits: About 40% of the roughly 160 known CMV-associated TCRbeta sequences appeared in CD4+ memory.

The sort gate was single viable CD3+CD4+CD8-CD45RO+ cells for memory CD4+ T cells. The assay was immunoSEQ multiplex PCR, and TCRdb's table has in-frame clones only and misses some. The sample holds 85,000 to 100,000 clones, 80% seen once. Losses at the gene ends were 6 bases for V and 8 bases for J; bases not matched to a gene: 5. Germline lookup yields CDR1 MDHEN and CDR2 SYDVKM. CDR3 length equals 13 residues. With regard to this clone: Its antigen is still unknown.

This TCR was recovered from an adult in good health and CMV-seropositive. The genes are TRBV28 and TRBJ1-2; 11 bases are shared with TRBD1. Sequencing was carried out using memory CD4+ T cells from blood. This chain's CDR3 is CASRDRGREGYTF. The CDR3 DNA follows: TGTGCCAGCAGGGACAGGGGGCGCGAAGGCTACACCTTC.